This TCR beta chain derives from a study of shared clonotypes between healthy human individuals. Study-level background: The cohort comprised a couple of women and a few men. Their ages spanned 18 to 49 years.

As to this clone: Other DNA sequences of this sample code for an identical CDR3.

CDR3 length: 15 residues. Germline CDR1 and CDR2: SGHRS and YFSETQ. Trimming took 3 bases from V and 1 from J; bases not matched to a gene: 3. Produced via immunoSEQ multiplex PCR; TCRdb's table is partial and in-frame only. The sample includes approximately 1,500,000 clones, roughly 95% of them seen just once. The sequencing input was naive CD4+ T cells sorted from blood. Noted subset: CD45RA+ positively selected. The source is a man aged 25 to 45 in good health. This chain joins TRBV5-1 and TRBJ2-1; 8 positions match TRBD1. The CDR3, as DNA: TGCGCCAGCAGCTCGACAGGGGTATCCTACAATGAGCAGTTCTTC. Translation: CASSSTGVSYNEQFF. The full variable domain, completed using reference TRBV5-1 and TRBJ2-1, is KAGVTQTPRYLIKTRGQQVTLSCSPISGHRSVSWYQQTPGQGLQFLFEYFSETQRNKGNFPGRFSGRQFSNSRSEMNVSTLELGDSALYLCASSSTGVSYNEQFFGPGTRLTVL.